These 15 T cell receptor beta chains were sequenced from one sample in a study of cytomegalovirus exposure and HLA in healthy donors. PCR involved 60 Vbeta and 13 Jbeta primers. Sequencing used immunoSEQ multiplex PCR; TCRdb keeps in-frame clones, though not all of them. Of 150,000 or so clones listed, roughly 82% are singletons. Material: PBMCs. The origin of the receptors is a woman aged 45-60 years in good health and CMV-seropositive.

This chain links TRBV6-5 with TRBJ1-6; tentatively, D is TRBD1 (6 bases). Germline V gene lookup returns CDR1 MNHEY and CDR2 SVGAGI. Between the trimmed V and J ends, which lost 5 bases and 7 bases, there was a span of 12 bases. The CDR3 is made up of 14 amino acids. DNA for the CDR3: TGTGCCAGCAGTCAGGGGACACGGAATTCACCCCTCCACTTT. Protein product: CASSQGTRNSPLHF.

This chain connects TRBV21-1 to TRBJ1-1. TRBV21-1 is annotated as a pseudogene. The CDR3 loop spans 13 amino acids. This CDR3 reads CASSKPRSSEAFF. The CDR3 region has the DNA TGTGCCAGCAGCAAGCCCCGGTCGAGTGAAGCTTTCTTT.

The chain links TRBV5-1 to TRBJ2-7; unclear D gene. Germline CDR1 is SGHRS and CDR2 is YFSETQ. V was clipped by 3 bases and J by 1 base, with 5 bases between them. CDR3 length: 12 amino acids. The CDR3 nucleotides are TGCGCCAGCAGCTCCCAGTCCTACGAGCAGTACTTC. Residues: CASSSQSYEQYF.

J is TRBJ1-2 and V is TRBV7-2; 8 bases match TRBD1. Per germline, CDR1 SGHTA and CDR2 FQGNSA. Trimming took 2 bases from V and 4 from J; bases not matched to a gene: 3. This CDR3 has 14 amino acids. The CDR3 is CASSLSTGGYGYTF. CDR3 sequence (DNA): TGTGCCAGCAGCTTAAGTACAGGGGGCTATGGCTACACCTTC.

The genes are TRBV12-5 and TRBJ1-6; 8 positions agree with TRBD1. CDR3 length: 14 residues. The V gene end was trimmed by 1 base and the J gene end by 7 bases; junction bases not matched to a gene: 0. Germline V gene data show CDR1 as LGHNT and CDR2 as FRNRAP. CDR3 region: CASGLGQGNSPLHF. The CDR3 coding sequence is TGTGCTAGTGGTTTGGGACAGGGGAATTCACCCCTCCACTTT.

This chain uses TRBV5-1 with TRBJ1-1; 8 nucleotides line up with TRBD1. V was clipped by 4 bases and J by 2 bases; unmatched bases: 4. This CDR3 is built from 14 residues. CDR1 is SGHRS, CDR2 YFSETQ, per germline. CDR3 DNA: TGCGCCAGCAGCAGGGGGACAGGAAACACTGAAGCTTTCTTT. It encodes CASSRGTGNTEAFF. Together with reference TRBV5-1 and TRBJ1-1, the CDR3 gives the full variable domain: KAGVTQTPRYLIKTRGQQVTLSCSPISGHRSVSWYQQTPGQGLQFLFEYFSETQRNKGNFPGRFSGRQFSNSRSEMNVSTLELGDSALYLCASSRGTGNTEAFFGQGTRLTVV.

The chain is built from TRBV5-4 and TRBJ2-1; 13 nucleotides match TRBD2. The CDR3 consists of 18 residues. Unmatched junction bases numbered 6, after V lost 2 bases and J lost 1 base. The germline V gene encodes CDR1 SGHNT and CDR2 YYREEE (reference sequence). The CDR3 loop is CASSFSGTSGISYNEQFF. The CDR3 DNA follows: TGTGCCAGCAGCTTCTCCGGGACTAGCGGGATTTCCTACAATGAGCAGTTCTTC.

This chain connects TRBV6-1 to TRBJ2-3; 7 bases are a match to TRBD1. V dropped 3 bases and J dropped 4; count of bases not matched to a gene: 1. This CDR3 comprises 13 residues. Germline V gene data show CDR1 as MNHNS and CDR2 as SASEGT. CDR3 amino acids: CASSETGPDTQYF. The CDR3 DNA is TGTGCCAGCAGTGAGACAGGGCCAGATACGCAGTATTTT.

The sample holds one count of this clone. The chain recombines TRBV9 with TRBJ2-7; D is undetermined. Trimming left V 4 bases short and J 3 bases short, with 11 bases between. This CDR3 is built from 13 residues. Looked up from germline, CDR1 is SGDLS and CDR2 is YYNGEE. Written as DNA, the CDR3 is TGTGCCAGCAGCACACAGATAGGCTACGAGCAGTACTTC. Translated: CASSTQIGYEQYF.

The CDR3 DNA sequence: TGTGCCATCAGTGTGACAGAAAAGAGCTCCTACAATGAGCAGTTCTTC. Translation gives CAISVTEKSSYNEQFF. V is TRBV10-3 and J is TRBJ2-1, with D possibly being TRBD1 (5 bases). CDR3 length: 16 residues. The V gene's germline CDR1 is ENHRY and CDR2 SYGVKD. The germline V and J ends were trimmed by 4 bases and 0 bases, with 13 bases remaining between them.

This clone occurred a few times. The rearrangement links TRBV5-1 to TRBJ1-2, with 9 positions matching TRBD1. The V and J ends lost 6 bases and 2 bases, in that order; junction bases with no gene match: 5. Germline CDR1 reads SGHRS; CDR2 reads YFSETQ. The CDR3 spans 14 residues. DNA for the CDR3: TGCGCCAGCACGGGACAGGGAGGAAACTATGGCTACACCTTC. Translation gives CASTGQGGNYGYTF.

The chain couples TRBV6-1 to TRBJ2-1, with a weak D call TRBD2 (7 bases). Germline V CDR1 and CDR2: MNHNS, SASEGT. The CDR3 has 16 amino acids. The V end lost 3 bases, the J end lost 5 bases, and 17 bases lay between the germline ends. The CDR3 region is CASSERGGPVDNEQFF. The CDR3 DNA is TGTGCCAGCAGTGAGAGGGGGGGGCCGGTGGACAATGAGCAGTTCTTC.

V usage is TRBV7-2 and J usage is TRBJ2-7; 8 bases agree with TRBD2. V shed 5 bases, J shed 6 bases, and the junction held 6 bases outside the gene matches. Germline V gene lookup returns CDR1 SGHTA and CDR2 FQGNSA. The CDR3 loop spans 13 amino acids. The DNA for the CDR3 is TGTGCCAGCAGCAACGAGCGGGGGCGCGAGCAGTACTTC. Protein sequence: CASSNERGREQYF.

The chain is built from TRBV10-3 and TRBJ1-2; no clear D. The germline V gene encodes CDR1 ENHRY and CDR2 SYGVKD. Trimming pared 0 bases from V and 5 bases from J, leaving 16 bases between. This CDR3 comprises 16 residues. The DNA for the CDR3 is TGTGCCATCAGTGAGTCGAAGCAGAGTGCGACATATGGCTACACCTTC. Protein: CAISESKQSATYGYTF.

This clone appeared a single time. The chain joins TRBV6-6 to TRBJ1-2; D call uncertain. The CDR3 is made up of 15 amino acids. CDR1 MNHNY and CDR2 SVGAGI come from the germline V gene (reference sequence). The germline V and J ends were trimmed by 3 bases and 4 bases, with 15 bases remaining between them. The CDR3 nucleotides read TGTGCCAGCAGTTATTCCTCCGTGGAGGGCTATGGCTACACCTTC. Translated: CASSYSSVEGYGYTF.